These 25 T cell receptor beta chains share one sample of origin, sequenced in a study of blood T cell repertoires in COVID-19. Using immunoSEQ multiplex PCR, the repertoire was profiled, and TCRdb retains in-frame clones only, with some absent. The sample includes roughly 380,000 clones, less than 85% seen only once; the top ten take roughly 3.4%. Sequencing input: peripheral blood. All receptors derive from a woman aged 18-30 years with acute or convalescent COVID-19.

The chain links TRBV7-2 to TRBJ1-1; D uncertain. CDR3 length equals 14 residues. Between the trimmed V and J ends, which lost 4 bases and 0 bases, there was a span of 9 bases. The V gene's germline CDR1 is SGHTA and CDR2 FQGNSA. The CDR3 region has the DNA TGTGCCAGCAGCTCTAGATGGGTGAACACTGAAGCTTTCTTT. This encodes CASSSRWVNTEAFF. The variable domain in full, completed from reference TRBV7-2 and TRBJ1-1, reads GAGVSQSPSNKVTEKGKDVELRCDPISGHTALYWYRQSLGQGLEFLIYFQGNSAPDKSGLPSDRFSAERTGGSVSTLTIQRTQQEDSAVYLCASSSRWVNTEAFFGQGTRLTVV.

This clone was seen once. V gene TRBV6-1 combines with J gene TRBJ1-2; TRBD1 matches 8 bases. CDR3 length equals 14 residues. Germline V gives CDR1 MNHNS, CDR2 SASEGT. V shed 3 bases and J 8 bases; nucleotides not matched to a gene: 8. As DNA, the CDR3 is TGTGCCAGCAGTGAGAACCAGGGGGCGCGAGGCTACACCTTC. Translation gives CASSENQGARGYTF.

The rearrangement links TRBV2 to TRBJ2-3; D unclear. The CDR3 is made up of 12 amino acids. Germline V gene sequence: CDR1 SNHLY, CDR2 FYNNEI. The germline V and J ends were trimmed by 8 bases and 5 bases, with 11 bases remaining between them. This CDR3 reads CASDWARDTQYF. In DNA form, the CDR3 reads TGTGCCAGCGATTGGGCCCGAGATACGCAGTATTTT.

This chain uses TRBV28 with TRBJ1-2; TRBD1 aligns across 8 bases. V lost 6 bases and J lost 6; bases outside the gene matches: 6. Germline V gene lookup returns CDR1 MDHEN and CDR2 SYDVKM. This CDR3 has 13 residues. In nucleotides, the CDR3 is TGTGCCAGCAGCATGACAGGGGAGAATGGCTACACCTTC. Protein product: CASSMTGENGYTF.

The chain combines TRBV5-1 with TRBJ1-1, with D possibly TRBD1 on 5 matching bases. This CDR3 comprises 14 residues. CDR1 and CDR2 from the germline V gene are SGHRS and YFSETQ. Trimming left V 3 bases short and J 2 bases short, with 11 bases between. The CDR3, as DNA: TGCGCCAGCAGCTCCCAGACAGCTAACACTGAAGCTTTCTTT. Translated, it gives CASSSQTANTEAFF.

This clone came up once. The chain links TRBV30 to TRBJ1-3; D is perhaps TRBD1 (5 bases). This CDR3 region has 15 residues. The V gene's germline CDR1 is GTSNPN and CDR2 SVGIG (reference sequence). Trimming took 5 bases from V and 2 from J, leaving 16 bases between them. The CDR3 here is CAWAQGLITGNTIYF. The CDR3 DNA is TGTGCCTGGGCTCAGGGCCTAATAACTGGAAACACCATATATTTT.

The V call is TRBV9, the J call TRBJ1-6; D is uncertain. CDR3 length equals 15 residues. The germline CDR1 and CDR2 sequences are SGDLS and YYNGEE. The germline V and J ends were trimmed by 0 bases and 9 bases, with 13 bases remaining between them. In nucleotides, the CDR3 is TGTGCCAGCAGCGTAGCACCCGGGAGTAGTTCACCCCTCCACTTT. Amino acid sequence: CASSVAPGSSSPLHF.

On this clone itself: Other DNA sequences in the sample encode the same CDR3. The V call is TRBV19, the J call TRBJ2-1; TRBD2 agrees at 12 bases. Germline loops: CDR1 LNHDA, CDR2 SQIVND (reference sequence). Trimming cost V 3 bases and J 7 bases; bases outside gene matches: 4. The CDR3 spans 15 residues. The CDR3: CASSMGLAGGNEQFF. CDR3 DNA: TGTGCCAGTAGTATGGGACTAGCGGGCGGAAATGAGCAGTTCTTC.

This clone showed up just once. This sequence joins TRBV6-5 and TRBJ2-7; the match to TRBD1 covers 7 bases. With V trimmed by 0 bases and J by 4 bases, 6 bases remained unmatched. The length of the CDR3 is 15 residues. Germline values: CDR1 MNHEY, CDR2 SVGAGI. The DNA for the CDR3 is TGTGCCAGCAGTTACTCTCTGGGACAGTCATACGAGCAGTACTTC. The encoded protein is CASSYSLGQSYEQYF.

This clone appeared a single time. V gene TRBV29-1 combines with J gene TRBJ1-1; perhaps TRBD1 as D (6 bases). CDR3 size: 12 residues. Germline V gives CDR1 SQVTM, CDR2 ANQGSEA. Trimming stripped 4 bases from V and 1 base from J, with 7 bases between. CDR3 protein: CSVGGPNTEAFF. CDR3 sequence (DNA): TGCAGCGTTGGGGGGCCGAACACTGAAGCTTTCTTT.

This chain connects TRBV5-4 to TRBJ1-3, with 10 bases matching TRBD1. V lost 4 bases, J lost 6 bases, and 4 bases stayed unmatched. Germline V gene lookup returns CDR1 SGHNT and CDR2 YYREEE (reference sequence). The CDR3 totals 14 residues. CDR3 loop: CASSRDRGENTIYF. The CDR3 DNA follows: TGTGCCAGCAGCAGGGACAGGGGTGAAAACACCATATATTTT.

The chain joins TRBV7-2 to TRBJ1-2, with TRBD1 as a possible D gene (6 bases). Germline-derived CDR1 and CDR2 are SGHTA and FQGNSA. The CDR3 runs 15 residues. V lost 5 bases, J lost 10 bases, and 23 bases lay in between. The CDR3 DNA sequence: TGTGCCAGCAGCGCCGCCGGGACAACCCTGGGGGCCTACACCTTC. Translating gives CASSAAGTTLGAYTF. Full variable domain (rest looked up from reference TRBV7-2 and TRBJ1-2): GAGVSQSPSNKVTEKGKDVELRCDPISGHTALYWYRQSLGQGLEFLIYFQGNSAPDKSGLPSDRFSAERTGGSVSTLTIQRTQQEDSAVYLCASSAAGTTLGAYTFGSGTRLTVV.

The rearrangement links TRBV6-5 to TRBJ2-2; 10 positions agree with TRBD1. Germline V lookup: CDR1 MNHEY, CDR2 SVGAGI. V lost 2 bases, J lost 6 bases, and 6 bases stayed unmatched. CDR3 length equals 16 residues. CDR3 nucleotides: TGTGCCAGCAGTTACCACCGGGACAGGGGCCCCGGGGAGCTGTTTTTT. It specifies CASSYHRDRGPGELFF.

The chain links TRBV30 to TRBJ1-5; 11 bases agree with TRBD1. Germline values: CDR1 GTSNPN, CDR2 SVGIG (reference sequence). J gave up 6 bases and V 8 bases, and 3 bases lay outside the gene matches. The length of the CDR3 is 12 residues. CDR3 coding DNA: TGTGCCGGGGGGACAGGGGGTCAGCCCCAGCATTTT. This sequence encodes CAGGTGGQPQHF.

The chain recombines TRBV29-1 with TRBJ2-7, with a weak D call TRBD1 (6 bases). This CDR3 region has 14 residues. Trimming took off 6 bases at V and 6 bases at J, with 21 bases between the two ends. CDR1 SQVTM and CDR2 ANQGSEA come from the germline V gene. CDR3 DNA: TGCAGCGTGACAGGTTTTGTGGAAGTAGGCGAGCAGTACTTC. Amino acid sequence: CSVTGFVEVGEQYF.

The genes are TRBV2 and TRBJ1-1; D not resolved. The germline gives CDR1 SNHLY, CDR2 FYNNEI. V lost 4 bases and J lost 3, with 12 bases in between. The CDR3 is 14 residues long. CDR3 nucleotide sequence: TGTGCCAGCAGTGGGACGGGCGGGTACACTGAAGCTTTCTTT. Residues: CASSGTGGYTEAFF.

The chain carries TRBV30 and TRBJ1-1; D remains unclear. The CDR3 runs to 11 residues. The ends were cut back, 0 bases at V and 11 bases at J, with 10 bases in the middle. Germline V gene sequence: CDR1 GTSNPN, CDR2 SVGIG (reference sequence). The CDR3 region has the DNA TGTGCCTGGAGTGTTGGGCCCGTGGCTTTCTTT. Translating it yields CAWSVGPVAFF.

The V gene is TRBV28, the J gene TRBJ2-1; 8 nucleotides align to TRBD2. This CDR3 spans 16 amino acids. Trimming at V came to 4 bases and at J to 4 bases, leaving 9 bases not matched to a gene. The germline V gene encodes CDR1 MDHEN and CDR2 SYDVKM. CDR3 region: CASSSAGAGGYNEQFF. The CDR3 coding sequence is TGTGCCAGCAGTTCCGCCGGGGCGGGAGGATACAATGAGCAGTTCTTC.

This chain joins TRBV19 and TRBJ1-2, with 9 bases that match TRBD1. The CDR3 totals 16 residues. After removal of 3 bases from V and 5 bases from J, the junction contained 10 bases not matched to a gene. Germline-derived CDR1 and CDR2 are LNHDA and SQIVND (reference sequence). The CDR3 DNA reads TGTGCCAGTAGTATCCGGACAGGGGTCCCTCGTTATGGCTACACCTTC. The encoded protein is CASSIRTGVPRYGYTF.

The rearrangement joins TRBV6-5 to TRBJ1-4, with D perhaps matching TRBD1 (5 bases). Trimming removed 2 bases at V and 8 bases at J, with 15 bases between. Germline CDR1 reads MNHEY; CDR2 reads SVGAGI. The CDR3 contains 15 residues. The CDR3 DNA is TGTGCCAGCAGTTACGCCGGGCGGGGCCTAGAAAAACTGTTTTTT. Protein sequence: CASSYAGRGLEKLFF.

The chain joins TRBV27 to TRBJ1-4; unclear D gene. The CDR3 covers 15 residues. V shed 5 bases and J shed 5 bases, with 15 bases lying between them. Germline lookup yields CDR1 MNHEY and CDR2 SMNVEV (reference sequence). CDR3 nucleotide sequence: TGTGCCAGCAGTCCATGGGCCGGGGTAAATGAAAAACTGTTTTTT. Translation: CASSPWAGVNEKLFF.

The chain's CDR3 is CATSPGQGRWDTQYF. The CDR3 nucleotides are TGTGCCACCAGCCCGGGACAGGGTAGGTGGGATACGCAGTATTTT. The chain combines TRBV24-1 with TRBJ2-3; TRBD1 matches at 9 bases. J gave up 6 bases and V 7 bases, and 10 bases lay outside the gene matches. CDR3 size: 15 residues. CDR1 and CDR2 from the germline V gene are KGHDR and SFDVKD.

This clone was recorded only once. The CDR3 spells CASSRRCYGTGATDTQYF. The CDR3 bases are TGCGCCAGCAGTCGAAGATGTTACGGGACAGGGGCTACAGATACGCAGTATTTT. The chain recombines TRBV23-1 with TRBJ2-3; 10 bases align to TRBD1. TRBV23-1 is given ORF status, its function remaining uncertain. Germline trimming cut 4 bases from V and 3 bases from J; bases unmatched to any gene: 13. This CDR3 is built from 18 residues.

V gene TRBV4-1 combines with J gene TRBJ2-2; the match to TRBD2 covers 9 bases. The V and J ends lost 5 bases and 0 bases, in that order; junction bases with no gene match: 10. The CDR3 is 18 residues long. CDR1 and CDR2 from the germline V gene are MGHRA and YSYEKL. CDR3 sequence: CASSERGLAGANTGELFF. CDR3 nucleotides: TGCGCCAGCAGCGAAAGGGGATTAGCGGGGGCGAACACCGGGGAGCTGTTTTTT.

J is TRBJ1-1 and V is TRBV6-5, with D possibly TRBD1 on 6 matching bases. Trimming took off 0 bases at V and 1 base at J, with 12 bases between the two ends. The CDR3 totals 16 residues. Germline V lookup: CDR1 MNHEY, CDR2 SVGAGI. CDR3 bases: TGTGCCAGCAGTTACTCGTTTGGGGGCTGGAACACTGAAGCTTTCTTT. Protein: CASSYSFGGWNTEAFF.